These T cell receptor beta chains were read from a single sample in a study of T cells in tumors and immune-related adverse events. Using immunoSEQ multiplex PCR, the repertoire was profiled, and TCRdb retains in-frame clones only, with some absent. The sample consists of some 2,500 clones, roughly 85% of them appearing once. The sequencing used tumor tissue, collected from a patient treated with anti-PD-1 therapy. The receptors were gathered from a female donor with metastatic renal cell carcinoma. CDR3s include the opening cysteine and the closing phenylalanine or tryptophan. D genes are given only for firm matches. Rows give clone size only sometimes, using once, few, many, or a class for an expanded clone.

d_call j_call v_call clone_size cdr3_nt cdr3_aa
. TRBJ1-1 TRBV7-2 . TGTGCCAGCAGCCGAGGGACGGAGAGAACTGAAGCTTTCTTT CASSRGTERTEAFF
. TRBJ1-2 TRBV5-6 few TGTGCCAGCAGCTTGAGCAGGGGAGGCTACACCTTC CASSLSRGGYTF
TRBD1 TRBJ2-1 TRBV10-2 once TGCGCCAGCAGAAGACAGGGGGCTCGGTTTTGGCAGTTCTTC CASRRQGARFWQFF
. TRBJ2-3 TRBV2 . TGTGCCAGCAGGAGGGCTGAGCACACAGATACGCAGTATTTT CASRRAEHTDTQYF
TRBD2 TRBJ2-5 TRBV5-1 . TGCGCCAGCAGCACGATGACTAGCGGAACGCCTGCAGAGACCCAGTACTTC CASSTMTSGTPAETQYF
. TRBJ1-1 TRBV5-1 . TGCGCCAGCACCACCCAGAACTTGAACACTGAAGCTTTCTTT CASTTQNLNTEAFF
. TRBJ1-1 TRBV7-8 few TGTGCCAGCAGCTTAGGGACAGAGGTCGAAGCTTTCTTT CASSLGTEVEAFF
TRBD1 TRBJ2-1 TRBV5-1 . TGCGCCAGCAGCTCGACCCAGGGGGCTGGGGAGCAGTTCTTC CASSSTQGAGEQFF
. TRBJ2-1 TRBV11-3 . TGTGCCAGCAGCTTAGAATCCGGGGACTGGGGGAATGAGCAGTTCTTC CASSLESGDWGNEQFF
TRBD1 TRBJ1-2 TRBV4-3 few TGCGCCAGCAGCCAAGGCTCTACAGGGGCTGGCTACACCTTC CASSQGSTGAGYTF
. TRBJ2-7 TRBV4-1 . TGCGCCAGCAGCCTTTTGGATACTTCCTACGAGCAGTACTTC CASSLLDTSYEQYF
TRBD2 TRBJ2-1 TRBV28 few TGTGCCAGCAGTCCTGGGGGGGCTAGCGGGAGGGCCATCTACAATGAGCAGTTCTTC CASSPGGASGRAIYNEQFF
. TRBJ2-3 TRBV28 . TGTGCCAGCAGGGGGCGGAGGAGGGCCTCTAGCACAGATACGCAGTATTTT CASRGRRRASSTDTQYF
. TRBJ1-1 TRBV5-6 . TGTGCCAGCAGCTTGGCACAGGCAAACACTGAAGCTTTCTTT CASSLAQANTEAFF
TRBD1 TRBJ1-2 TRBV6-5 once TGTGCCAGCAAATTTCTACAGGGGGGCGTCGAGGGCTACACCTTC CASKFLQGGVEGYTF
. TRBJ1-2 TRBV5-6 . TGTGCCAGCAGCTTGATCTCAGGGGTTGGCTACACCTTC CASSLISGVGYTF
TRBD2 TRBJ2-3 TRBV6-5 . TGTGCCAGCAGTTACGGGCGGGGGAGCACAGATACGCAGTATTTT CASSYGRGSTDTQYF
. TRBJ1-3 TRBV7-2 . TGTGCCAGCAGCTCACAGTCGGGGTCTGGAAACACCATATATTTT CASSSQSGSGNTIYF
TRBD2 TRBJ2-7 TRBV11-3 . TGTGCCAGCAGCTCAGGGACTAGCGGGAGCTACGAGCAGTACTTC CASSSGTSGSYEQYF
TRBD1 TRBJ1-2 TRBV7-2 few TGTGCCAGCAGCTTGGACAGGGGAAGGGATGGCTACACCTTC CASSLDRGRDGYTF
TRBD1 TRBJ1-1 TRBV5-5 . TGTGCCAGCAGCGGGGGGACAGGGAGAGGGTGGACTGAAGCTTTCTTT CASSGGTGRGWTEAFF
. TRBJ1-3 TRBV5-6 . TGTGCCAGCAGCTTGGGGTTTACCACTGGAAACACCATATATTTT CASSLGFTTGNTIYF
. TRBJ2-7 TRBV30 few TGTGCCTGGAGTGTACTGGGTGTGGAGCAGTACTTC CAWSVLGVEQYF
. TRBJ2-7 TRBV5-1 . TGCGCCAGCAGCTTAGGAGACAGCGCCTACGAGCAGTACTTC CASSLGDSAYEQYF